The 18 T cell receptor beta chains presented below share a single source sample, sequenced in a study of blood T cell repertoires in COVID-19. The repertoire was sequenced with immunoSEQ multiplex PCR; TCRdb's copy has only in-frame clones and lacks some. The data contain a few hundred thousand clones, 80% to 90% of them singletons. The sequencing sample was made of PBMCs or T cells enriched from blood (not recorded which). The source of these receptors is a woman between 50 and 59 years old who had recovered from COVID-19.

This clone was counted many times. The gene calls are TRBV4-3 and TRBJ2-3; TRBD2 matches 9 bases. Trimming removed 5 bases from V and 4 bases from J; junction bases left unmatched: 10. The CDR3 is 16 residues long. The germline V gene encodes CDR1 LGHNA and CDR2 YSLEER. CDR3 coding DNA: TGCGCCAGCAGCGCGGGAGGGGGAGGGTATGCAGATACGCAGTATTTT. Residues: CASSAGGGGYADTQYF.

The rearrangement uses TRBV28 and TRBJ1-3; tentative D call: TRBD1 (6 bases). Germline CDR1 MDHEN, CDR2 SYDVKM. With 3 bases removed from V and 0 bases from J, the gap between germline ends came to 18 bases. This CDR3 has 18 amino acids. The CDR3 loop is CASSLPRGLTSSGNTIYF. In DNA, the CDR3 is TGTGCCAGCAGTTTGCCCAGGGGCCTAACATCCTCTGGAAACACCATATATTTT.

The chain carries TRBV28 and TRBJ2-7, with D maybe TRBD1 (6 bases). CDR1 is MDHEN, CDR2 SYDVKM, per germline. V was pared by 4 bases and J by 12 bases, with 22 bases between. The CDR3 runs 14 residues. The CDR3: CASSSGQGSPPRYF. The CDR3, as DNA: TGTGCCAGCAGTTCGGGGCAGGGGAGCCCCCCGCGGTACTTC.

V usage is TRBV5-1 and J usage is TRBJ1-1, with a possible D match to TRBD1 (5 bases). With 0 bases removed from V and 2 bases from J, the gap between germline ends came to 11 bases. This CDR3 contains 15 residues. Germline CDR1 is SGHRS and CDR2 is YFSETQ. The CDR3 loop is CASSLEGAGNTEAFF. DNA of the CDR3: TGCGCCAGCAGCTTGGAAGGGGCCGGTAACACTGAAGCTTTCTTT.

The CDR3 DNA reads TGTGCCAGCAGCGTAGGTCGGAGCTCCTACAATGAGCAGTTCTTC. Translated, it gives CASSVGRSSYNEQFF. V is TRBV9 and J is TRBJ2-1; no reliable D call. The CDR3 is made up of 15 amino acids. CDR1 is SGDLS, CDR2 YYNGEE, per germline. The V end lost 0 bases, the J end lost 0 bases, and 7 bases lay between the germline ends.

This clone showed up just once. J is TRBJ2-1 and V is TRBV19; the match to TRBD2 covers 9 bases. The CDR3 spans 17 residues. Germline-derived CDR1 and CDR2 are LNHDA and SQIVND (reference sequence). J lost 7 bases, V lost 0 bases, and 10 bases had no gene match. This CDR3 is CASSIDPPLTSGNEQFF. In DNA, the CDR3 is TGTGCCAGTAGTATAGATCCCCCTCTGACTAGCGGTAATGAGCAGTTCTTC.

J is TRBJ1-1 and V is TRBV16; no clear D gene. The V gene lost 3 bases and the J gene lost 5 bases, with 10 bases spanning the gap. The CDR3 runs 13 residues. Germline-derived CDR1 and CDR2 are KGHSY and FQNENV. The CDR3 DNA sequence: TGTGCCAGCAGCCAGTCCAGGAAAACTGAAGCTTTCTTT. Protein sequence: CASSQSRKTEAFF.

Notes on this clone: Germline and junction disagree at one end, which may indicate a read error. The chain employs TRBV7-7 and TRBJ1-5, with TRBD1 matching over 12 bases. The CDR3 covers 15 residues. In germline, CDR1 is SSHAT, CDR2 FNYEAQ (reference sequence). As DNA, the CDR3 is TGTGCTAGCAGCTTAAGGGACAGGGGGCCTCAGCCCCAGCATTTT. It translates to CASSLRDRGPQPQHF. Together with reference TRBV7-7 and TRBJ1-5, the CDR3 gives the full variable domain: GAGVSQSPRYKVTKRGQDVTLRCDPISSHATLYWYQQALGQGPEFLTYFNYEAQPDKSGLPSDRFSAERPEGSISTLTIQRTEQRDSAMYRCASSLRDRGPQPQHFGDGTRLSIL.

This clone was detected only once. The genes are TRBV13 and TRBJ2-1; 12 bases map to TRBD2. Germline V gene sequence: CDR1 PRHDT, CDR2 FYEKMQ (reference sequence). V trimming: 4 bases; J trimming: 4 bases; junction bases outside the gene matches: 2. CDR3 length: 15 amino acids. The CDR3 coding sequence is TGTGCCAGCAGCTCCGGACTAGCGGGGTACAATGAGCAGTTCTTC. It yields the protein CASSSGLAGYNEQFF.

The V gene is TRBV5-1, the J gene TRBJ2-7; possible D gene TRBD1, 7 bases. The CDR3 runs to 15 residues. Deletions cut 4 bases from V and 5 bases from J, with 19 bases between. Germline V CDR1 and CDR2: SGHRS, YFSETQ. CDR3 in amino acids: CASSMNRGGGDEQYF. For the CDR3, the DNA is TGCGCCAGCAGCATGAACAGGGGTGGAGGGGACGAGCAGTACTTC. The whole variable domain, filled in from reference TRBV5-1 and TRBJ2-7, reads KAGVTQTPRYLIKTRGQQVTLSCSPISGHRSVSWYQQTPGQGLQFLFEYFSETQRNKGNFPGRFSGRQFSNSRSEMNVSTLELGDSALYLCASSMNRGGGDEQYFGPGTRLTVT.

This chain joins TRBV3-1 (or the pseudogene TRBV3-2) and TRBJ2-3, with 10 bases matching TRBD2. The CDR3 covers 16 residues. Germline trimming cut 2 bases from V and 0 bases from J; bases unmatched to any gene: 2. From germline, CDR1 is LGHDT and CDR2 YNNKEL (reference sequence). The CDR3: CASSQTSGASTDTQYF. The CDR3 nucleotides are TGTGCCAGCAGCCAAACTAGCGGGGCCAGCACAGATACGCAGTATTTT.

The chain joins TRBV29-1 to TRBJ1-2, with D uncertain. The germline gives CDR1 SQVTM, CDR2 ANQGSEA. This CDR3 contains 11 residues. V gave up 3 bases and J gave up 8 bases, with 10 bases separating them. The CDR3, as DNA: TGCAGCGTTGAGGATGCAGGAGGCTACACCTTC. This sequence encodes CSVEDAGGYTF.

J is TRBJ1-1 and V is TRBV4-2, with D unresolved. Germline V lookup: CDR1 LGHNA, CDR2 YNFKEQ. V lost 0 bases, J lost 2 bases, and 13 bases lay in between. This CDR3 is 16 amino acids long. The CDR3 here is CASSQDRYRLNTEAFF. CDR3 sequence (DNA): TGTGCCAGCAGCCAAGATAGGTACAGATTAAACACTGAAGCTTTCTTT.

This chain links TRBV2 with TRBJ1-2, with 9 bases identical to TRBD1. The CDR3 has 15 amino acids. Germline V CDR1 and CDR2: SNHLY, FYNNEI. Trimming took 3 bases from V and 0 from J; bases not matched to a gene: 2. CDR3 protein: CASSEWDRANYGYTF. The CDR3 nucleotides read TGTGCCAGCAGTGAGTGGGACAGGGCTAACTATGGCTACACCTTC.

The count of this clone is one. The CDR3 spells CAISGGTGERTGANVLTF. The CDR3 nucleotides are TGTGCCATCAGTGGGGGGACAGGGGAGAGGACTGGGGCCAACGTCCTGACTTTC. The chain links TRBV10-3 to TRBJ2-6; TRBD1 agrees at 10 bases. Germline V gene data show CDR1 as ENHRY and CDR2 as SYGVKD. Trimming removed 4 bases from V and 2 bases from J; junction bases left unmatched: 8. There are 18 residues in the CDR3.

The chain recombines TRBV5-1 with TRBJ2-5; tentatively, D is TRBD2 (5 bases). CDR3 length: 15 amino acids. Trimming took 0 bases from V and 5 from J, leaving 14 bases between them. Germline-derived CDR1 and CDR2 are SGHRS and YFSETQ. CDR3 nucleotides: TGCGCCAGCAGCTTGGCCCGGGGTCCGTTCGAGACCCAGTACTTC. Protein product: CASSLARGPFETQYF.

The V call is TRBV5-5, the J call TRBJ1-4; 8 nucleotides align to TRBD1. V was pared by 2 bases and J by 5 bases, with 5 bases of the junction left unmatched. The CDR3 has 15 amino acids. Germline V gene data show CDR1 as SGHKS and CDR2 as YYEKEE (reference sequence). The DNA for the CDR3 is TGTGCCAGCAGCTTACGGACAGGGCAAAATGAAAAACTGTTTTTT. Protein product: CASSLRTGQNEKLFF.

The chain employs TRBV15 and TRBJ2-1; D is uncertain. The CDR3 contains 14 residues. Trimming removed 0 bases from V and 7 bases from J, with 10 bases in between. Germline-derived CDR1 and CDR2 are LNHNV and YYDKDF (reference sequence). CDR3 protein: CATSRDLGPNEQFF. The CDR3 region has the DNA TGTGCCACCAGCAGAGATCTGGGCCCGAATGAGCAGTTCTTC.